One and the same sample provided the 18 T cell receptor beta chains below, sequenced in a study of T cell changes during pregnancy in multiple sclerosis. The repertoire was sequenced with immunoSEQ multiplex PCR; TCRdb's copy has only in-frame clones and lacks some. The repertoire holds around 34,000 clones, with roughly 90% as singletons. The starting material was CD4+ T cells from peripheral blood mononuclear cells, obtained in the second trimester of pregnancy. The receptors originated from a female donor with multiple sclerosis, enrolled in a pregnancy study.

The rearrangement joins TRBV19 to TRBJ2-7; tentative D call: TRBD1 (5 bases). This CDR3 comprises 13 residues. Germline CDR1 LNHDA, CDR2 SQIVND (reference sequence). V lost 5 bases, J lost 3 bases, and 11 bases lay in between. CDR3 region: CASSPTEFYEQYF. Here the CDR3 DNA reads TGTGCCAGTAGTCCGACAGAGTTCTACGAGCAGTACTTC.

This clone has just one count. The V gene is TRBV7-2, the J gene TRBJ2-1, with TRBD2 matching 11 bases. Looked up from germline, CDR1 is SGHTA and CDR2 is FQGNSA. The CDR3 contains 13 residues. J lost 11 bases, V lost 5 bases, and 5 bases had no gene match. The CDR3 DNA reads TGTGCCAGCAGCATAACTAGCGGGAGACAGCAGTTCTTC. This sequence encodes CASSITSGRQQFF.

This clone was seen only once. The CDR3 sequence is CASSHPGQGAYEQYF. The CDR3 bases are TGCGCCAGCAGCCACCCGGGACAGGGGGCCTACGAGCAGTACTTC. V and J are TRBV5-1 and TRBJ2-7, with TRBD1 matching 11 bases. CDR3 length: 15 amino acids. Germline CDR1 and CDR2: SGHRS and YFSETQ. J gave up 2 bases and V 4 bases, and 5 bases lay outside the gene matches.

This chain connects TRBV5-1 to TRBJ2-7, with D tentatively TRBD2 (5 bases). This CDR3 comprises 13 residues. Looked up from germline, CDR1 is SGHRS and CDR2 is YFSETQ. Trimming took off 0 bases at V and 6 bases at J, with 10 bases between the two ends. The CDR3 sequence: CASSLGGGGEQYF. The CDR3 nucleotides read TGCGCCAGCAGCTTGGGTGGAGGAGGCGAGCAGTACTTC.

The V call is TRBV7-3, the J call TRBJ2-3; the D is unclear. The CDR3 contains 14 residues. V lost 4 bases and J 6 bases, leaving 14 bases between the germline ends. In germline, CDR1 is SGHTA, CDR2 FQGTGA. CDR3 protein: CASSSFPEADTQYF. CDR3 nucleotide sequence: TGTGCCAGCAGCTCATTCCCAGAGGCGGATACGCAGTATTTT.

V gene TRBV7-2 combines with J gene TRBJ2-7; D gene unclear. Per the germline V gene, CDR1 is SGHTA and CDR2 is FQGNSA. CDR3 size: 13 residues. Between the trimmed V and J ends, which lost 1 base and 3 bases, there was a span of 7 bases. CDR3 residues: CASSLGLLYEQYF. The CDR3 DNA reads as TGTGCCAGCAGCTTAGGGCTTCTCTACGAGCAGTACTTC.

The chain recombines TRBV11-3 with TRBJ2-1; no firm D call. Germline CDR1 is SGHNT and CDR2 is YENEEA. Between the trimmed V and J ends, which lost 5 bases and 6 bases, there was a span of 5 bases. This CDR3 contains 11 residues. As DNA, the CDR3 is TGTGCCAGCAGCACGAGCAATGAGCAGTTCTTC. Amino acids: CASSTSNEQFF.

The CDR3 nucleotides read TGTGCCAGCAGTTTATATAGGGGGCAAGAGACCCAGTACTTC. Amino acids: CASSLYRGQETQYF. J is TRBJ2-5 and V is TRBV28, with D maybe TRBD1 (6 bases). The CDR3 consists of 14 residues. The V end lost 1 base, the J end lost 2 bases, and 8 bases lay between the germline ends. CDR1 and CDR2 (germline): MDHEN, SYDVKM.

The genes are TRBV19 and TRBJ1-2; 9 nucleotides agree with TRBD1. Losses at the gene ends were 7 bases for V and 4 bases for J; bases not matched to a gene: 10. Looked up from germline, CDR1 is LNHDA and CDR2 is SQIVND (reference sequence). The CDR3 extends over 15 amino acids. CDR3 in amino acids: CASTPRTGVGYGYTF. The CDR3 DNA is TGTGCCAGTACCCCCCGGACAGGGGTTGGCTATGGCTACACCTTC.

J is TRBJ2-3 and V is TRBV7-9; TRBD2 aligns across 9 bases. Germline trimming cut 5 bases from V and 8 bases from J; bases unmatched to any gene: 2. Germline lookup yields CDR1 SEHNR and CDR2 FQNEAQ (reference sequence). This CDR3 is built from 12 residues. Here the CDR3 DNA reads TGTGCCAGCAGCGAGACTAGCGGTACGCAGTATTTT. It translates to CASSETSGTQYF.

The V call is TRBV7-9, the J call TRBJ1-1; D remains ambiguous. CDR3 length equals 14 residues. Germline loops: CDR1 SEHNR, CDR2 FQNEAQ (reference sequence). Trimming took off 1 base at V and 11 bases at J, with 17 bases between the two ends. CDR3 nucleotide sequence: TGTGCCAGCAGCTTAGGCGGTGGCCAGCGGGAGGCTTTCTTT. This codes for CASSLGGGQREAFF.

V gene TRBV7-2 combines with J gene TRBJ2-7; 7 bases match TRBD2. The germline V gene encodes CDR1 SGHTA and CDR2 FQGNSA. The CDR3 runs to 14 residues. J was trimmed by 5 bases and V by 1 base; bases with no gene match: 5. The CDR3 is CASSLGRTSNEQYF. In DNA, the CDR3 is TGTGCCAGCAGCTTAGGGAGGACTAGTAACGAGCAGTACTTC.

This chain links TRBV5-1 with TRBJ2-5, with a tentative D call TRBD1 (5 bases). Trimming pared 4 bases from V and 2 bases from J, leaving 15 bases between. Germline V gene data show CDR1 as SGHRS and CDR2 as YFSETQ. The CDR3 covers 15 residues. The CDR3 sequence: CASSRNQGGQETQYF. DNA of the CDR3: TGCGCCAGCAGCCGAAACCAGGGTGGTCAAGAGACCCAGTACTTC.

In DNA, the CDR3 is TGTGCCAGCAGCTTACAGGGGCAGAGCGGGGCCAACGTCCTGACTTTC. It codes for CASSLQGQSGANVLTF. V is TRBV7-2 and J is TRBJ2-6; TRBD1 might be the D (6 bases). The CDR3 is made up of 16 amino acids. Germline V gives CDR1 SGHTA, CDR2 FQGNSA. The V end lost 2 bases, the J end lost 4 bases, and 12 bases lay between the germline ends.

The rearrangement links TRBV19 to TRBJ2-7; 11 positions match TRBD2. CDR1 is LNHDA, CDR2 SQIVND, per germline (reference sequence). CDR3 length: 17 residues. Germline trimming cut 5 bases from V and 5 bases from J; bases unmatched to any gene: 14. CDR3 protein: CASSPKLAGVSTHEQYF. Written as DNA, the CDR3 is TGTGCCAGTAGTCCGAAACTAGCGGGGGTTAGTACCCACGAGCAGTACTTC. The full variable domain, completed using reference TRBV19 and TRBJ2-7, is DGGITQSPKYLFRKEGQNVTLSCEQNLNHDAMYWYRQDPGQGLRLIYYSQIVNDFQKGDIAEGYSVSREKKESFPLTVTSAQKNPTAFYLCASSPKLAGVSTHEQYFGPGTRLTVT.

This clone was seen a few times. The gene calls are TRBV7-3 and TRBJ2-1; 8 bases align to TRBD2. CDR1 is SGHTA, CDR2 FQGTGA, per germline. The ends lost 4 bases at V and 6 bases at J; junction bases unmatched: 8. This CDR3 contains 15 residues. This CDR3 is CASSSRGGLVNEQFF. DNA of the CDR3: TGTGCCAGCAGCTCCCGGGGGGGACTGGTCAATGAGCAGTTCTTC.

The chain couples TRBV19 to TRBJ1-1, with 7 bases matching TRBD1. The trim removed 3 bases at V and 6 bases at J, leaving 7 bases unmatched. Germline V gene sequence: CDR1 LNHDA, CDR2 SQIVND (reference sequence). The CDR3 contains 14 residues. The CDR3 region has the DNA TGTGCCAGTAGTATCCATGACAGGGTTGCTGAAGCTTTCTTT. This codes for CASSIHDRVAEAFF.

The chain is built from TRBV11-3 and TRBJ2-1; D is unresolved. The V and J ends lost 3 bases and 6 bases respectively, with 12 bases between them. The CDR3 consists of 14 residues. The V gene's germline CDR1 is SGHNT and CDR2 YENEEA. DNA for the CDR3: TGTGCCAGCAGCTTTGGCGGAGTCCTCAATGAGCAGTTCTTC. Translated, it gives CASSFGGVLNEQFF.